A single sample is the source of the 2 T cell receptor beta chains below, sequenced in a study of post-analysis software for immune sequencing data (dated by TCRdb to 2013 to 2016). What the research found in general, with its limitations: Significantly higher frequencies in patients than in controls were found for roughly 5 TRBV segments, including TRBV5-6, TRBV5-1 and TRBV20-1.

Library creation used PCR. This sample was sequenced with an Illumina HiSeq 2500. Unique molecular identifiers were incorporated into TCR beta cDNA libraries to reduce PCR and sequencing biases. TCRdb's own reprocessing of the public reads used fastp at Q25 and MiXCR and kept productive beta chains. Each CDR3 protein appears once, grouped with its most common genes and DNA. The sample includes approximately 180,000 distinct CDR3 sequences, with roughly 31% observed a single time. The ten biggest clones cover around 1.5% of the sample. The antigens for these receptors are not known. Sequenced sample: blood. These receptors all stem from a girl aged 5-17 years with multiple sclerosis.

Worth noting for this clonotype: This sequence may be a read error, since a much larger clone differs from it by one base. This chain uses TRBV5-1 with TRBJ2-5; tentative D call: TRBD1 (8 bases). The J call could be wrong; TRBJ2-7 is a better fit for the DNA end. The CDR3 consists of 16 residues. The germline gives CDR1 SGHRS, CDR2 YFSETQ. The CDR3 region has the DNA TGCGCCAGCAGCTCAGGGGGCGGGAGTTGGGCCTACGAGCAGTACTTC. Amino acids: CASSSGGGSWAYEQYF.

This clonotype occurred a few times. V gene TRBV29-1 combines with J gene TRBJ1-2; D unresolved. Per germline, CDR1 SQVTM and CDR2 ANQGSEA. CDR3 length: 14 residues. The V end lost 3 bases, the J end lost 7 bases, and 18 bases lay between the germline ends. In DNA form, the CDR3 reads TGCAGCGTTGACGGAACAGCTCCCTGGGGTGGCTACACCTTC. Translation gives CSVDGTAPWGGYTF.